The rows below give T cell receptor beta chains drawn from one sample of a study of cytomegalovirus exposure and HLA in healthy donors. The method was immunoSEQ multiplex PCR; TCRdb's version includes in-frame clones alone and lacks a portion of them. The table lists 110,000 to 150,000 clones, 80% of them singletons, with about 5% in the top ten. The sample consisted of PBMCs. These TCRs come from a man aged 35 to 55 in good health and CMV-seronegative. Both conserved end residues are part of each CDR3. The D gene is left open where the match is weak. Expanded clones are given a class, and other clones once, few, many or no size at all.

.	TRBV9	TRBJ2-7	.	CASSVGTGREQYF	TGTGCCAGCAGCGTAGGGACTGGCCGCGAGCAGTACTTC
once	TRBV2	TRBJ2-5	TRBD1	CASSEGFGRGQETQYF	TGTGCCAGCAGTGAAGGGTTTGGCAGGGGGCAAGAGACCCAGTACTTC
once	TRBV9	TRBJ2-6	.	CASSGDISRSGANVLTF	TGTGCCAGCAGCGGCGATATTAGCCGCTCTGGGGCCAACGTCCTGACTTTC
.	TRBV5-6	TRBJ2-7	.	CASSPTGGFYEQYF	TGTGCCAGCAGCCCGACGGGGGGCTTTTACGAGCAGTACTTC
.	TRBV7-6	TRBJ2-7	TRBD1	CASSLNRQGGGEQYF	TGTGCCAGCAGCTTAAACCGACAGGGGGGTGGCGAGCAGTACTTC
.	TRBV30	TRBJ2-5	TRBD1	CAWSGQGAETQYF	TGTGCCTGGAGTGGACAGGGCGCGGAGACCCAGTACTTC
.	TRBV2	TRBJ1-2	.	CASSEGAGYGYTF	TGTGCCAGCAGTGAAGGGGCCGGCTATGGCTACACCTTC
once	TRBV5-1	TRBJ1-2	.	CASSEDGDYGYTF	TGCGCCAGCAGCGAGGACGGGGACTATGGCTACACTTTC
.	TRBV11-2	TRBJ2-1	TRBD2	CASSFSLAGDNEQFF	TGTGCCAGCAGCTTCTCCCTAGCGGGGGACAATGAGCAGTTCTTC
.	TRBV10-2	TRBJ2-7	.	CASRPSSYEQYF	TGCGCCAGCAGACCTAGCTCCTACGAGCAGTACTTC
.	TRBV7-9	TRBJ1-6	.	CASSLSGQGNSPLHF	TGTGCCAGCAGCTTAAGTGGGCAGGGTAATTCACCCCTCCACTTT
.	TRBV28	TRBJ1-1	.	CASIWGTGNTEAFF	TGTGCCTCAATATGGGGCACAGGGAACACTGAAGCTTTCTTT
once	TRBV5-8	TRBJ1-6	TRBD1	CASSSRGRRNSPLHF	TGTGCCAGCAGCTCGAGGGGGCGTCGAAATTCACCCCTCCACTTT
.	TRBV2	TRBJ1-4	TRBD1	CASSRQGPNEKLFF	TGTGCCAGCAGTAGACAGGGCCCTAATGAAAAACTGTTTTTT
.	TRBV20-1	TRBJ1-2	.	CSAYRDWGYTF	TGCAGTGCCTACAGGGATTGGGGCTACACCTTC
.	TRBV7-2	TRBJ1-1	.	CASSLLRENTEAFF	TGTGCCAGCAGCTTATTGAGAGAGAACACTGAAGCTTTCTTT
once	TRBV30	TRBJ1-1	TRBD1	CAWSVWDRLTNTEAFF	TGTGCCTGGAGTGTATGGGACAGGCTTACGAACACTGAAGCTTTCTTT
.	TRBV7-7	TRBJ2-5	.	CASSAGKETRRKETQYF	TGTGCCAGCAGCGCGGGAAAGGAGACTCGAAGAAAAGAGACCCAGTACTTC
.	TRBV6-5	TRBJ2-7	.	CASSRTRAYEQYF	TGTGCCAGCAGTCGGACACGGGCCTACGAGCAGTACTTC
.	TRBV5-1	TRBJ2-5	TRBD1	CASSTRDRGGETQYF	TGCGCCAGCAGCACCAGGGACAGGGGGGGAGAGACCCAGTACTTC
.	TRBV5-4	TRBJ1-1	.	CASSLRGAGTEAFF	TGTGCCAGCAGCTTGAGGGGCGCCGGGACTGAAGCTTTCTTT
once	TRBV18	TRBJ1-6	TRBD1	CASSRDRDNSPLHF	TGTGCCAGCTCGCGGGACAGGGATAATTCACCCCTCCACTTT
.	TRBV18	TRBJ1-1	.	CASSPGRTNTEAFF	TGTGCCAGCTCACCGGGCAGAACGAACACTGAAGCTTTCTTT
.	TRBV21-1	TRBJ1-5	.	CASSKVRGDYSRNQPQHF	TGTGCCAGCAGCAAAGTCAGGGGAGACTATTCTAGGAATCAGCCCCAGCATTTT
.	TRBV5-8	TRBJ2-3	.	CASSFRGGALGDTQYF	TGTGCCAGCAGCTTTCGAGGGGGGGCTTTGGGAGATACGCAGTATTTT
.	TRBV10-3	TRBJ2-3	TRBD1	CAMKGAFSTDTQYF	TGTGCCATGAAGGGGGCTTTCAGCACAGATACGCAGTATTTT
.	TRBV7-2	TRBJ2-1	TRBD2	CASSLARAGGLNEQFF	TGTGCCAGCAGCTTAGCGCGGGCGGGGGGGTTAAATGAGCAGTTCTTC
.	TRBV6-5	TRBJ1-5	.	CASRKKRGVNQPQHF	TGTGCCAGCAGAAAGAAGCGGGGCGTCAATCAGCCCCAGCATTTT
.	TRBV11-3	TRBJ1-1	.	CASSIARGEAFF	TGTGCCAGCAGTATTGCCAGAGGTGAAGCTTTCTTT
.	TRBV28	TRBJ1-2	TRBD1	CASSLGPGQGIGYTF	TGTGCCAGCAGTTTAGGGCCGGGACAGGGTATTGGCTACACCTTC
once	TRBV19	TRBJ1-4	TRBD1	CASNIGQGFDEKLFF	TGTGCCAGTAACATCGGACAGGGGTTCGATGAAAAACTGTTTTTT
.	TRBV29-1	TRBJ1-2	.	CSVEPSLLLGENYGYTF	TGCAGCGTTGAACCCTCCTTACTCCTCGGGGAGAACTATGGCTACACCTTC
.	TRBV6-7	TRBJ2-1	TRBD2	CASSYSRTSGGGYNEQFF	TGTGCCAGCAGTTACTCGCGGACTAGCGGGGGGGGCTACAATGAGCAGTTCTTC
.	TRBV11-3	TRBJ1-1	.	CASSEAAGTEAFF	TGTGCCAGCAGCGAGGCAGCGGGGACTGAAGCTTTCTTT
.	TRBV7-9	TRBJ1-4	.	CASSLATGTKLFF	TGTGCCAGCAGCTTAGCGACCGGGACTAAACTGTTTTTT
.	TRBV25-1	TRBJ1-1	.	CASNLGAGVLGTEAFF	TGTGCCAGCAATCTAGGGGCAGGGGTGCTCGGCACTGAAGCTTTCTTT
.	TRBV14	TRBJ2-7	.	CASSHTVYEQYF	TGTGCCAGCAGCCACACAGTCTACGAGCAGTACTTC
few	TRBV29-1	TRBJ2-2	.	CSVHRTGELFF	TGCAGCGTCCATAGAACCGGGGAGCTGTTTTTT
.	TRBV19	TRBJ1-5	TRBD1	CASTTGERGQPQHF	TGTGCCAGTACTACAGGGGAGAGAGGCCAGCCCCAGCATTTT
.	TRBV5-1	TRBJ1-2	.	CASSLGQGLLYGYTF	TGCGCCAGCAGCTTGGGTCAGGGGCTGCTCTATGGCTACACCTTC